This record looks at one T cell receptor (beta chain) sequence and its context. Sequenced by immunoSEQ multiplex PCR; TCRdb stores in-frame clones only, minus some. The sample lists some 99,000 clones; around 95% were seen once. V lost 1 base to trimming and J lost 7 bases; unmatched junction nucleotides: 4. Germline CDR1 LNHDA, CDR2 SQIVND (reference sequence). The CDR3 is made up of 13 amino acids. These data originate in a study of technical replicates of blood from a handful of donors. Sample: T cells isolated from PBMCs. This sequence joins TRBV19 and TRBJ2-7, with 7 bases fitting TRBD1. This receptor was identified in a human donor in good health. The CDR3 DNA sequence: TGTGCCAGTAGTATAGGGGACAGACGAGAGCAGTACTTC. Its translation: CASSIGDRREQYF. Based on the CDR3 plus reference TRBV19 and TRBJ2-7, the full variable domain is DGGITQSPKYLFRKEGQNVTLSCEQNLNHDAMYWYRQDPGQGLRLIYYSQIVNDFQKGDIAEGYSVSREKKESFPLTVTSAQKNPTAFYLCASSIGDRREQYFGPGTRLTVT.